Given below is one T cell receptor beta chain in context. The data derive from a study of shared clonotypes between healthy human individuals. At the level of the study: The donor pool was made up of two women and a few men aged 18 to 49. Each donor contributed plates that comprised three CD4 naive, three CD4 memory, two CD8 naive and one CD8 memory.

Negatively enriched CD4+ T cells were divided by CD45RA into naive and memory. Repertoires were generated with immunoSEQ multiplex PCR, while TCRdb's copy carries only in-frame clones and drops some. The top ten hold 0.35% to 0.5% of the sample, which has 2 million to 2.5 million clones, just over 90% seen once. The sequence came from a man younger than 35 in good health. Some clones in this sample may be carry-over from other donors' samples. Material: naive CD4+ T cells from PBMCs. Stated subset: CD45RA+ positively selected.

CDR3 bases: TGCGCCAGCAGCTTGATGGGACAGGGGACCACCGGGGAGCTGTTTTTT. It codes for CASSLMGQGTTGELFF. The chain uses TRBV5-1 and TRBJ2-2; 10 bases are a match to TRBD1. Germline assignment: CDR1 SGHRS and CDR2 YFSETQ. The junction had 4 bases not matched to a gene; V was cut back by 1 base and J by 4 bases. The CDR3 contains 16 residues. The variable domain in full, completed from reference TRBV5-1 and TRBJ2-2, reads KAGVTQTPRYLIKTRGQQVTLSCSPISGHRSVSWYQQTPGQGLQFLFEYFSETQRNKGNFPGRFSGRQFSNSRSEMNVSTLELGDSALYLCASSLMGQGTTGELFFGEGSRLTVL.